The clone carrying this T cell receptor (beta chain) occurred once. One end of the junction varies from germline; a read error may be responsible. CDR3 size: 14 residues. CDR1 MNHNY and CDR2 SVGAGI come from the germline V gene (reference sequence). This sample was taken from a study of human T cells and chemical hapten exposure. MiXCR, applied by TCRdb to the RACE reads, yields one record per CDR3 protein. The table includes roughly 84,000 distinct CDR3 sequences, 10% to 12% detected once. As for time point: patch test 3, about 24 weeks after DPC sensitization. Treatment reported: therapeutic diphenylcyclopropenone sensitization with weekly scalp DPC.

This clonotype was obtained from a woman in her 50s with alopecia areata. Some clones in this sample may be carry-over from other donors' samples. This chain connects TRBV6-6 to TRBJ2-3, with a tentative D call TRBD1 (7 bases). Sequencing used whole blood, obtained in connection with sensitization to the hapten diphenylcyclopropenone (DPC). The CDR3 DNA sequence: TGTGCCAGCAGTTACACCTCAGGGGGACTGGATGGGTGTTTT. It is translated as CASSYTSGGLDGCF.